This TCR beta chain came from a study of shared clonotypes between healthy human individuals. Study as a whole: CD4 naive and CD4 memory each took three plates per donor, while CD8 naive took two and CD8 memory one.

Sequencing was at deep level. Sequenced by immunoSEQ multiplex PCR; TCRdb stores in-frame clones only, minus some. The sample comprises about 2.2 million clones, about 93% of which are singletons, and around 1.7% rests with the top ten. Study-wide results and caveats: It was observed that 5% to 6.5% of naive CD4 clonotypes were shared across several donors.

The V gene's germline CDR1 is SGHAT and CDR2 FQDESV (reference sequence). There are 15 residues in the CDR3. Terminally differentiated effector memory CD45RA+ cells were left out of the naive CD8 fraction, which was CD45RO-negative and positively selected for CCR7. There were only Caucasian adults among the donors, and all lived in Nashville, Tennessee. Regarding this clone: Its target is not known. Its ends do not fully match the called genes, so a read error is possible.

The clonotype was recovered from a man between 18 and 29 years old in good health. Some clones in this sample may be carry-over from other donors' samples. The rearrangement uses TRBV11-1 and TRBJ2-7, with D maybe TRBD1 (6 bases). The source material was naive CD8+ T cells from PBMCs. The CDR3 spells CASSSRTVFPTSIDF. In DNA form, the CDR3 reads TGTGCCAGCAGCTCGCGGACAGTCTTCCCTACGAGCATAGACTTC.